This TCR beta chain originates from a study of CD8 T cell repertoires and HIV-1 epitope variants (dated by TCRdb to 2018 to 2021). For the wider study: In separate culture wells, T cells were stimulated with each of twenty-five peptides that represented autologous and known Gag and Nef epitope variants. For roughly 10 days the cultures were kept in IMDM with gentamicin, and on days 3 and 7 half of the media was changed with IL-2, IL-7 and IL-15 added. Control conditions included a CMV, EBV and flu peptide pool, the Ebola AY9 epitope as negative control, and a no-peptide well. Tested epitopes included three Gag epitope families and Nef HW9 and YT9. A total of 83 T cell cultures were run, with each culture condition performed in triplicate except for one peptide, which was performed in duplicate. An aliquot of 1M T cells was saved as an uncultured baseline condition, separate from the approximately 75 T cell cultures. T cells were enriched with the EasySep Human T Cell Enrichment Kit and co-cultured with equal numbers of autologous T cell-negative cells as antigen-presenting cells. Study-wide findings and limitations: The assay identified only TCR beta chains and indicated proliferation to antigen, not T cell function or cytokine profile. About 5 clonotypes recognized the Nef KF9 family and one the HW9 family, with no responses to the TAALDMSHF plasma variant. The study identified roughly 9 antigen-specific TCR beta clonotypes, six or seven of which appeared to be cross-reactive for autologous or known escape epitope variants.

The EasySep Human CD8+ T Cell Enrichment Kit was used on day 10 to isolate CD8+ T cells from every culture. Sequencing of TCR beta CDR3 regions was performed at survey depth on the immunoSEQ platform. The QIAamp DNA micro kit was used to extract genomic DNA from every cultured and uncultured CD8+ T cell population. The authors' analysis ran thus. Any sample with under 5,000 productive reads was excluded, and this exclusion removed about 7% of the roughly 80 cultures stimulated with HIV peptides. Sequences were trimmed to CDR3 by a MANAFEST web app, and nonproductive sequences, CDR3s under 5 amino acids, and sequences not starting with C or ending with F/W were removed. For a clonotype to count as antigen-specific, the clonotype had to expand relative to the no-peptide control in at least 2 of 3 replicates at FDR 0.01, and only within one epitope family. A frequency at least fivefold higher than in wells stimulated with peptides from other epitope families was additionally required for specific clonotypes. TCRdb mirrors the immuneACCESS table, restricted to in-frame sequences. Some clones are absent from its copies; in checked studies, under half trace to an unresolved V gene, and the reason for the others is unknown. The V and J calls and clone size come from that table; D and trimming were worked out from the DNA. In all, the sample holds approximately 5,000 clones, and roughly two thirds of those were seen once. In total, the top ten clones hold around 40% of the sample.

The germline V gene provides CDR1 MDHEN and CDR2 SYDVKM. The CDR3 runs 19 amino acids, cysteine and phenylalanine included. Only the CDR3 part of the read is kept: 57 bases, read in frame from the first base. The trim is 6 bases for V and 0 bases for J, with a gap of 23 bases between the germline ends. This clone was counted once. Its antigen is currently not known. No base qualities exist here, and no much larger clone lies one base off it. The chain was built from TRBV28 and TRBJ1-4; TRBD1 might be the D gene, on 5 matching bases. The specimen sequenced was cultured CD8+ T cells derived from PBMCs. The receptor's source is a male donor with HIV. The CDR3 has the sequence CASRARRLLPGATNEKLFF. The DNA sequence is given as TGTGCCAGCAGAGCGCGCAGGCTTCTCCCGGGGGCAACTAATGAAAAACTGTTTTTT.